The 19 T cell receptor beta chains in this list originate from one sample, sequenced in a study of multiple sclerosis patients with progressive multifocal leukoencephalopathy. Indicated time point: around 12 months of natalizumab therapy. Sequencing was performed with immunoSEQ multiplex PCR; in TCRdb, only in-frame clones are kept and a portion is missing. Counted here are about 25,000 clones, 80% to 95% occurring once; the ten biggest clones make up approximately 2.4%. The sample consisted of PBMCs, taken from a patient treated with natalizumab. Receptor source: a man aged 25 to 45 with multiple sclerosis.

The genes are TRBV10-3 and TRBJ2-7; 8 bases agree with TRBD1. The J segment lost 2 bases and the V segment lost 7 bases, leaving 7 bases of the junction unmatched. This CDR3 is 14 amino acids long. The V gene's germline CDR1 is ENHRY and CDR2 SYGVKD. The CDR3, as DNA: TGTGCCATCAAAACGGACAGGGCACCCTACGAGCAGTACTTC. Its protein product is CAIKTDRAPYEQYF.

V gene TRBV15 combines with J gene TRBJ2-3; TRBD2 aligns across 8 bases. CDR1 and CDR2 (germline): LNHNV, YYDKDF (reference sequence). After removal of 3 bases from V and 0 bases from J, the junction contained 2 bases not matched to a gene. The CDR3 sequence is 15 residues long. The CDR3 DNA reads TGTGCCACCAGCAGTAGCGGGACTAGCACAGATACGCAGTATTTT. This translates into CATSSSGTSTDTQYF. Using reference TRBV15 and TRBJ2-3 for the parts outside the CDR3, the full variable domain is DAMVIQNPRYQVTQFGKPVTLSCSQTLNHNVMYWYQQKSSQAPKLLFHYYDKDFNNEADTPDNFQSRRPNTSFCFLDIRSPGLGDTAMYLCATSSSGTSTDTQYFGPGTRLTVL.

The chain links TRBV10-3 to TRBJ2-5; unclear D gene. This CDR3 spans 12 amino acids. Per the germline V gene, CDR1 is ENHRY and CDR2 is SYGVKD. Deletions cut 1 base from V and 5 bases from J, with 5 bases between. The CDR3 reads CAISELLETQYF. CDR3 nucleotide sequence: TGTGCCATCAGTGAGTTACTGGAGACCCAGTACTTC.

V gene TRBV11-2 combines with J gene TRBJ2-2; D not resolved. Germline values: CDR1 SGHAT, CDR2 FQNNGV. CDR3 size: 14 residues. The V and J ends lost 5 bases and 10 bases respectively, with 17 bases between them. The CDR3 DNA sequence: TGTGCCAGCAGCCTTACATCTTGGTCGGAGGAGCTGTTTTTT. Translating gives CASSLTSWSEELFF.

This clone has only a few counts. The chain uses TRBV5-1 and TRBJ2-5; no definite D call. CDR1 and CDR2 from the germline V gene are SGHRS and YFSETQ. Trimming cost V 1 base and J 2 bases, with 9 bases left between them. The length of the CDR3 is 14 residues. In DNA, the CDR3 is TGCGCCAGCAGCTTGTCCCAGGTTCAAGAGACCCAGTACTTC. It is translated as CASSLSQVQETQYF.

The CDR3 protein is CASSDSASGANTGELFF. The CDR3 nucleotides are TGTGCCAGCAGTGACTCGGCTAGCGGGGCGAACACCGGGGAGCTGTTTTTT. The V call is TRBV6-4, the J call TRBJ2-2, with 9 bases matching TRBD2. The CDR3 extends over 17 amino acids. Trimming took 0 bases from V and 0 from J; bases not matched to a gene: 2. In germline, CDR1 is MRHNA, CDR2 SNTAGT.

The rearrangement uses TRBV5-1 and TRBJ1-3, with D unclear. The CDR3 length is 15 residues. Germline CDR1 SGHRS, CDR2 YFSETQ. The V and J ends lost 4 bases and 0 bases respectively, with 11 bases between them. This CDR3 is CASSADPSSGNTIYF. The CDR3 DNA follows: TGCGCCAGCAGCGCGGACCCCAGCTCTGGAAACACCATATATTTT.

The rearrangement uses TRBV6-5 and TRBJ1-1; 7 positions agree with TRBD1. J was trimmed by 1 base and V by 4 bases; bases with no gene match: 6. There are 15 residues in the CDR3. Germline V gene sequence: CDR1 MNHEY, CDR2 SVGAGI. The CDR3 bases are TGTGCCAGCAGTTCCGCGGACAGGACGAACACTGAAGCTTTCTTT. It encodes CASSSADRTNTEAFF.

The CDR3 DNA follows: TGTGCCAGCAGCGTAGCCGAAAGACATTCACCCCTCCACTTT. This sequence encodes CASSVAERHSPLHF. The chain joins TRBV9 to TRBJ1-6; D unresolved. The CDR3 loop spans 14 amino acids. V lost 0 bases and J lost 8, with 9 bases in between. Germline V gene lookup returns CDR1 SGDLS and CDR2 YYNGEE. Variable domain in full (rest from reference TRBV9 and TRBJ1-6): DSGVTQTPKHLITATGQRVTLRCSPRSGDLSVYWYQQSLDQGLQFLIQYYNGEERAKGNILERFSAQQFPDLHSELNLSSLELGDSALYFCASSVAERHSPLHFGNGTRLTVT.

This clone has more than one count but fewer than ten. The genes are TRBV5-1 and TRBJ2-5, with 8 bases fitting TRBD2. From germline, CDR1 is SGHRS and CDR2 YFSETQ. J was trimmed by 3 bases and V by 0 bases; bases with no gene match: 4. The CDR3 is 15 amino acids. The CDR3 nucleotides are TGCGCCAGCAGCTTGGGGGTAGCGGGGAAAGAGACCCAGTACTTC. This translates into CASSLGVAGKETQYF.

The chain combines TRBV7-7 with TRBJ1-2; D is ambiguous. Trimming took 5 bases from V and 8 from J, leaving 12 bases between them. The CDR3 has 12 residues. CDR1 is SSHAT, CDR2 FNYEAQ, per germline (reference sequence). The CDR3 loop is CASSPWERGYTF. The CDR3 DNA reads TGTGCCAGCAGCCCCTGGGAGCGAGGCTACACCTTC.

V is TRBV27 and J is TRBJ2-1; 12 bases align to TRBD2. V trimming: 5 bases; J trimming: 1 base; junction bases outside the gene matches: 6. The CDR3 has 17 amino acids. Germline-derived CDR1 and CDR2 are MNHEY and SMNVEV (reference sequence). This CDR3 reads CASSPGLAGPSYNEQFF. The DNA of the CDR3 is TGTGCCAGCAGTCCGGGACTAGCGGGCCCTTCCTACAATGAGCAGTTCTTC.

The chain uses TRBV4-1 and TRBJ1-1; perhaps TRBD1 as D (5 bases). Trimming removed 2 bases at V and 2 bases at J, with 9 bases between. The length of the CDR3 is 14 residues. Germline assignment: CDR1 MGHRA and CDR2 YSYEKL. The CDR3: CASSQRGANTEAFF. CDR3 DNA: TGCGCCAGCAGCCAAAGGGGCGCTAACACTGAAGCTTTCTTT.

The chain joins TRBV5-5 to TRBJ2-7, with 10 bases lining up with TRBD1. Per germline, CDR1 SGHKS and CDR2 YYEKEE (reference sequence). CDR3 size: 14 residues. V lost 3 bases to trimming and J lost 4 bases; unmatched junction nucleotides: 4. The CDR3 DNA reads as TGTGCCAGCAGCTCGACAGGGGGCATTTACGAGCAGTACGTC. Protein sequence: CASSSTGGIYEQYV.

The V and J genes are TRBV11-2 and TRBJ2-5, with D uncertain. Trimming left V 5 bases short and J 5 bases short, with 9 bases between. Germline V CDR1 and CDR2: SGHAT, FQNNGV. The CDR3 contains 12 residues. CDR3 in DNA: TGTGCCAGCAGCCCCCCCGGGGAGACCCAGTACTTC. It translates to CASSPPGETQYF.

The rearrangement links TRBV6-5 to TRBJ2-7, with TRBD1 identical over 12 bases. Losses at the gene ends were 4 bases for V and 2 bases for J; bases not matched to a gene: 0. Germline values: CDR1 MNHEY, CDR2 SVGAGI. The CDR3 spans 14 residues. CDR3 sequence (DNA): TGTGCCAGCAGTTGGGACAGGGGGCCCTACGAGCAGTACTTC. Translating it yields CASSWDRGPYEQYF.

The rearrangement joins TRBV25-1 to TRBJ2-3, with 8 bases matching TRBD2. The germline CDR1 and CDR2 sequences are MGHDK and SYGVNS. Trimming cost V 11 bases and J 2 bases; bases outside gene matches: 6. The CDR3 extends over 13 amino acids. The CDR3 sequence: CAVLADITDTQYF. CDR3 nucleotide sequence: TGTGCCGTACTAGCGGATATCACAGATACGCAGTATTTT.

The gene calls are TRBV27 and TRBJ2-3, with TRBD2 identical over 8 bases. Germline V CDR1 and CDR2: MNHEY, SMNVEV (reference sequence). The CDR3 is made up of 15 amino acids. After removal of 3 bases from V and 3 bases from J, the junction contained 5 bases not matched to a gene. CDR3 region: CASSFSLAGTDTQYF. In DNA form, the CDR3 reads TGTGCCAGCAGTTTTTCCCTAGCGGGTACAGATACGCAGTATTTT.

V usage is TRBV25-1 and J usage is TRBJ1-2; 9 nucleotides agree with TRBD1. After removal of 4 bases from V and 2 bases from J, the junction contained 5 bases not matched to a gene. The CDR3 length is 15 residues. The germline V gene has CDR1 MGHDK and CDR2 SYGVNS. The CDR3 nucleotides are TGTGCCAGCAGTGTTGGGACAGGGCCCAACTATGGCTACACCTTC. As protein: CASSVGTGPNYGYTF.